This entry is about one T cell receptor beta chain. This record comes from a study of blood T cells in healthy people across ages. The CDR3 is 14 amino acids. A second roughly 6 to 11 cycle PCR used barcoded and J-beta primers. Every cDNA molecule bore a tag from a template-switch adaptor containing 12 random nucleotides. TCRdb reprocessed the 5' RACE reads with MiXCR, giving one entry per CDR3 protein. The data show about 1.4 million distinct CDR3 sequences, roughly 60% seen once. The chain carries TRBV21-1 and TRBJ2-2; TRBD1 is the table's D call, not checked against the DNA. TRBV21-1 is an annotated pseudogene. Sequencing input: blood. The receptor's source is a man in his late teens or twenties in good health. This chain's CDR3 is CASSKDCLDGELFF. The CDR3 bases are TGTGCCAGCAGCAAAGACTGTCTGGACGGGGAGCTGTTTTTT.